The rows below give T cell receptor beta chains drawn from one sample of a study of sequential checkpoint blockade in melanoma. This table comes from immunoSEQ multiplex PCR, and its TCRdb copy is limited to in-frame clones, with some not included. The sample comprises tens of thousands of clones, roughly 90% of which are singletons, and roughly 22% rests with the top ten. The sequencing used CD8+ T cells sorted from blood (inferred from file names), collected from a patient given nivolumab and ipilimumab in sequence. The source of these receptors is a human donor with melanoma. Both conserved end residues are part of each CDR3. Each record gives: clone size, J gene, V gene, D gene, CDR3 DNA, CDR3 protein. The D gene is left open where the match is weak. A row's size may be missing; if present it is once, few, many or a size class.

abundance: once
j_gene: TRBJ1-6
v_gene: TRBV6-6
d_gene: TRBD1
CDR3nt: TGTGCCAGCAGACGACAGGGCGAGGTCTCACCCCTCCACTTT
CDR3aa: CASRRQGEVSPLHF

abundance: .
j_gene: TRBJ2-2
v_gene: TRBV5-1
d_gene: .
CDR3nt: TGCGCCAGCAGCTTGGAGGCAGGAATATACACCGGGGAGCTGTTTTTT
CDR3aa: CASSLEAGIYTGELFF

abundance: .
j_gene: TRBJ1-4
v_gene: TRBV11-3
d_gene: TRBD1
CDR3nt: TGTGCCAGCAGCCTCCCGGGGAGACAGGGGAATGAAAAACTGTTTTTT
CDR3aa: CASSLPGRQGNEKLFF

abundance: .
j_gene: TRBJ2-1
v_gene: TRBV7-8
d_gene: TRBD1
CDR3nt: TGTGCCAGCAGCCCCAACGGCCTGGGACAGGGGGCGACTGAGCAGTTCTTC
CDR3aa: CASSPNGLGQGATEQFF

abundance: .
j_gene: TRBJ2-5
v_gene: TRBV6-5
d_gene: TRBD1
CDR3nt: TGTGCCAGCAGTCCGGCAGGGGGCCAAGAGACCCAGTACTTC
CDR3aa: CASSPAGGQETQYF

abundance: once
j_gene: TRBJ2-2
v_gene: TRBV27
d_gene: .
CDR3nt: TGTGCCAGCAGTTTAAGGCAGGGTGATATCGGGGAGCTGTTTTTT
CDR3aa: CASSLRQGDIGELFF

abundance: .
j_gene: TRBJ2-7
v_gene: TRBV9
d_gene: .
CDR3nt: TGTGCCAGCAGCGTAGCTCCAGGCTACTACGAGCAGTACTTC
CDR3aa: CASSVAPGYYEQYF

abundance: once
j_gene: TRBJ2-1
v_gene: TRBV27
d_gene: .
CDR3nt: TGTGCCAGCAGTTTAATCGGCAATGAGCAGTTCTTC
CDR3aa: CASSLIGNEQFF

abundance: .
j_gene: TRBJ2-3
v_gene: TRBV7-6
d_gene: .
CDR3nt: TGTGCCAGCAGCTGGGATGGGGGGGATACGCAGTATTTT
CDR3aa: CASSWDGGDTQYF

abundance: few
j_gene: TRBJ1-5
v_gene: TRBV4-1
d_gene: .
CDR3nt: TGCGCCAGCAGCCAAGCCGGGGGGTACAATCAGCCCCAGCATTTT
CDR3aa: CASSQAGGYNQPQHF

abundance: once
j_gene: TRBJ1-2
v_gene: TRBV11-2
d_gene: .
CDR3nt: TGTGCCAGCCCAAGGGGGAACTATGGCTACACCTTC
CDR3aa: CASPRGNYGYTF

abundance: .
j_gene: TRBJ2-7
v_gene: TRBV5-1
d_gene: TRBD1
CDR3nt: TGCGCCAGCAGCTTCAGACAGGGGGCCGGTCCCTACGAGCAGTACTTC
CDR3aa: CASSFRQGAGPYEQYF

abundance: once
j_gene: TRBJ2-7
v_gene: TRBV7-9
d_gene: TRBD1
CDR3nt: TGTGCCAGCAGCTTACGGGACAGGGATCACGAGCAGTACTTC
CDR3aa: CASSLRDRDHEQYF

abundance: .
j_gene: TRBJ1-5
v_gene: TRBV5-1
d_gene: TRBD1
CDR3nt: TGCGCCAGCAGCTTGGATCCGACAGGGTACAATCAGCCCCAGCATTTT
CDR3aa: CASSLDPTGYNQPQHF

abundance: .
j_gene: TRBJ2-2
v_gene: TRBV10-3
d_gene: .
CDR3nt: TGTGCCATCAGAGAGGTGGACGGGGGGAACACCGGGGAGCTGTTTTTT
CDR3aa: CAIREVDGGNTGELFF

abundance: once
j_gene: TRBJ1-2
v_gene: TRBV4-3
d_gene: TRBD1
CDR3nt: TGCGCCAGCAGCCACACAGGGGGGTTTGGCTATGGCTACACCTTC
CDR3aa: CASSHTGGFGYGYTF

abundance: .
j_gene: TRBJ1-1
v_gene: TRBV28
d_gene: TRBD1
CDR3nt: TGTGCCAGCAGTTTGGGACAGGGGATGGAAGCTTTCTTT
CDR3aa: CASSLGQGMEAFF

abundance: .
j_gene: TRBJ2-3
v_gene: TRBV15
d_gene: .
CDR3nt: TGTGCCACCAGCAGCCGCCCGTCCGCAGGGGATACGCAGTATTTT
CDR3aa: CATSSRPSAGDTQYF

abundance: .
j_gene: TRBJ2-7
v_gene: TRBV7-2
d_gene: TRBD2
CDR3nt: TGTGCCAGCAGCCCATACCCGACTAGCGGGAGGGGGGAGCAGTACTTC
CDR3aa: CASSPYPTSGRGEQYF

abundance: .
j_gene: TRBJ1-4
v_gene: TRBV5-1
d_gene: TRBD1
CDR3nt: TGCGCCAGCAGCTTGGAAGGGGGCTATAATGAAAAACTGTTTTTT
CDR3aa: CASSLEGGYNEKLFF

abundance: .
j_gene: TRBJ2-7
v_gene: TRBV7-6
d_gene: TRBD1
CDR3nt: TGTGCCAGCAGCCACGGGACAGGGCCCTACGAGCAGTACTTC
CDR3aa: CASSHGTGPYEQYF

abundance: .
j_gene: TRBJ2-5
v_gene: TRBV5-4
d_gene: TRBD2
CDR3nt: TGTGCCAGCAGCTCGGGACTAGCGGGGGGGGATGAGACCCAGTACTTC
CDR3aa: CASSSGLAGGDETQYF

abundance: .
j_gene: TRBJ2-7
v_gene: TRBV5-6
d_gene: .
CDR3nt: TGTGCCAGCAGCTTATTCAGCTACGAGCAGTACTTC
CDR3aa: CASSLFSYEQYF

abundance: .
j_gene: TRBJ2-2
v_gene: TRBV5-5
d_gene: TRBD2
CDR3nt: TGTGCCAGCAGCCCGGGACTAGCGCCCACCGGGGAGCTGTTTTTT
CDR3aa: CASSPGLAPTGELFF

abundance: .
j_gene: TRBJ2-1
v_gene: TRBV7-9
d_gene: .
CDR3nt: TGTGCCAGCGGTGGGACAAACTACAATGAGCAGTTCTTC
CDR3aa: CASGGTNYNEQFF

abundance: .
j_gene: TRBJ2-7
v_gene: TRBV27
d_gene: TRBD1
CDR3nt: TGTGCCAGCAGTTCCCCTTTGACAGGGATCGCCTACGAGCAGTACTTC
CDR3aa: CASSSPLTGIAYEQYF

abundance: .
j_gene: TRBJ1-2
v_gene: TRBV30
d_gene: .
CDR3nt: TGTGCCTGGAGTCAGTCCGACTATGGCTACACCTTC
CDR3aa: CAWSQSDYGYTF

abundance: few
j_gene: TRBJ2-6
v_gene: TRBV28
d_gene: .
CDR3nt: TGTGCCAGCAGACCAGCCGGGTATGGGGGCGCTTACTCTGGGGCCAACGTCCTGACTTTC
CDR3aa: CASRPAGYGGAYSGANVLTF

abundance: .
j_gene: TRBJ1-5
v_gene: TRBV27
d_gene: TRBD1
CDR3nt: TGTGCCAGCAGTCCACTGGACAGGGTTGGCAATCAGCCCCAGCATTTT
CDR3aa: CASSPLDRVGNQPQHF

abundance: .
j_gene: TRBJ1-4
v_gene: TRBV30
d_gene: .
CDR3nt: TGTGCCTGGAGTTTTCGGCCGCAGGGCTTCGTTCGGACTAATGAAAAACTGTTTTTT
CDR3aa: CAWSFRPQGFVRTNEKLFF

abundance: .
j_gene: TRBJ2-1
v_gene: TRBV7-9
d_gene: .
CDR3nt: TGTGCCAGCAGCTCCTTAGTTAGGACAGTAGTAAGTGAGCAGTTCTTC
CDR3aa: CASSSLVRTVVSEQFF

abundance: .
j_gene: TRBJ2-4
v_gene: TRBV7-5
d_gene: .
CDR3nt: TGTGCCAGAAGCTTAGAAGACCCCAGGGCGGCCAAAAACATTCAGTACTTC
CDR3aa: CARSLEDPRAAKNIQYF

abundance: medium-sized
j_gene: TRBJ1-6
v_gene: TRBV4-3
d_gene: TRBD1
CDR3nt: TGCGCCAGCAGCCAAGATGAAGGACAGGGACTTTCGCGCTCACCCCTCCACTTT
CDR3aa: CASSQDEGQGLSRSPLHF

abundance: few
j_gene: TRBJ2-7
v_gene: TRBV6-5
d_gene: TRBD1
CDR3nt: TGTGCCAGCAGTCCCGGGGACAGTACCTACGAGCAGTACTTC
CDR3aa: CASSPGDSTYEQYF

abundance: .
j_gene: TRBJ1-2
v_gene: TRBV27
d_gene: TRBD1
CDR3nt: TGTGCCAGCAGTTTCGAACAGGGGGCGACTGGCTACACCTTC
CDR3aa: CASSFEQGATGYTF

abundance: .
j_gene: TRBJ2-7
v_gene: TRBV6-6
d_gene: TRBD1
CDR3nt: TGTGCCAGCAGTTACCCCCGGACAGGCGGCTACGAGCAGTACTTC
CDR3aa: CASSYPRTGGYEQYF

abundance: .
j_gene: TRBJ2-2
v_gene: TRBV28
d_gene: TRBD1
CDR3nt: TGTGCCAGCAGTTCGACAGGGGGCTCTGGGATTGGTGCCGTGAACACCGGGGAGCTGTTTTTT
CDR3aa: CASSSTGGSGIGAVNTGELFF

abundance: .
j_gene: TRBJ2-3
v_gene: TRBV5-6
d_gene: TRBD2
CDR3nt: TGTGCCAGCAGCTACGTGGCGGGGGGCCGCGATACGCAGTATTTT
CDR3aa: CASSYVAGGRDTQYF